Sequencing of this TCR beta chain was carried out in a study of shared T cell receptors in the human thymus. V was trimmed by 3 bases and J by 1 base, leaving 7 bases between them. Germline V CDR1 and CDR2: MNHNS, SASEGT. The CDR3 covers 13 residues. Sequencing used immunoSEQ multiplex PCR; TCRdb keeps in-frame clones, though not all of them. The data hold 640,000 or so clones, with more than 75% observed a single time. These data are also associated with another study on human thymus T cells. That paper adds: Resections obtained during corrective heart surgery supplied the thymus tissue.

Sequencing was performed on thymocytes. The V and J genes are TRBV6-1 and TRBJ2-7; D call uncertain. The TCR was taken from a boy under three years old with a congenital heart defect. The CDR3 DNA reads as TGTGCCAGCAGTGAGATTGAGTCCTACGAGCAGTACTTC. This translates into CASSEIESYEQYF.